This T cell receptor beta chain stems from a study of T cell changes during pregnancy in multiple sclerosis. The sample holds one count of this clone. The CDR3 loop spans 15 amino acids. Germline CDR1 is LNHDA and CDR2 is SQIVND (reference sequence). The junction had 7 bases not matched to a gene; V was cut back by 5 bases and J by 6 bases. TCRdb's table, derived via immunoSEQ multiplex PCR, lists solely in-frame clones and lacks some. This sample has about 66,000 clones, with 91% found just once. The source material was CD8+ T cells from peripheral blood mononuclear cells, sampled before pregnancy. This chain links TRBV19 with TRBJ2-3; TRBD2 matches at 11 bases. This receptor was identified in a female donor with multiple sclerosis, enrolled in a pregnancy study. CDR3 nucleotides: TGTGCCAGTAGTGGGCGACTAGCGGGGCTGGATACGCAGTATTTT. It is translated as CASSGRLAGLDTQYF.